Each of the 27 T cell receptor beta chains below was sequenced from the same sample in a study of T-cell memory formation after mild COVID-19. Each CDR3 protein gets one entry after TCRdb re-called the 5' RACE reads with MiXCR. The data contain about 320,000 distinct CDR3 sequences, 14% of them singletons. Sequenced input: PBMCs or a T cell subset sorted from them (not recorded which). The receptors derive from a man in his late teens or twenties who had mild COVID-19 (a few samples of this study predate the infection). Cell type and time point are not known.

Only a few counts were recorded for this clonotype. The chain carries TRBV6-5 and TRBJ2-3, with 10 bases identical to TRBD1. Germline CDR1 is MNHEY and CDR2 is SVGAGI. The CDR3 extends over 16 amino acids. V lost 4 bases and J lost 4; bases outside the gene matches: 8. The chain's CDR3 is CASSSGQGVGADTQYF. DNA for the CDR3: TGTGCCAGCAGTTCTGGACAGGGGGTAGGAGCAGATACGCAGTATTTT.

This clonotype was detected a few times. This sequence joins TRBV6-2 or TRBV6-3 and TRBJ2-1, with 8 positions matching TRBD2. The CDR3 length is 15 residues. V was pared by 2 bases and J by 10 bases, with 10 bases of the junction left unmatched. Germline CDR1 MNHEY, CDR2 SVGEGT. The CDR3 loop reads CASSYPSGWAREQFF. Here the CDR3 DNA reads TGTGCCAGCAGTTACCCTAGCGGGTGGGCGCGGGAGCAGTTCTTC.

This clonotype has only a few counts. The chain carries TRBV4-2 and TRBJ1-6; possibly TRBD1 for D (5 bases). In germline, CDR1 is LGHNA, CDR2 YNFKEQ. The V and J ends lost 0 bases and 9 bases respectively, with 6 bases between them. The CDR3 runs 13 residues. The DNA for the CDR3 is TGTGCCAGCAGCCAAGACAGGGCTTCACCCCTCCACTTT. This gives the protein CASSQDRASPLHF.

V usage is TRBV20-1 and J usage is TRBJ2-5, with D hard to call. With 6 bases removed from V and 5 bases from J, the gap between germline ends came to 7 bases. Per germline, CDR1 DFQATT and CDR2 SNEGSKA (reference sequence). The CDR3 totals 10 residues. CDR3 nucleotides: TGCAGTGCATGGGCGGAGACCCAGTACTTC. Translating gives CSAWAETQYF.

This clonotype was observed at least ten times. The chain uses TRBV20-1 and TRBJ2-7; 8 bases align to TRBD1. The CDR3 runs to 12 residues. With 4 bases clipped from V and 5 bases from J, the junction kept 4 bases outside the gene matches. CDR1 is DFQATT, CDR2 SNEGSKA, per germline (reference sequence). CDR3 sequence reads: CSATGQGNEQYF. The CDR3, as DNA: TGCAGTGCTACCGGACAGGGTAACGAGCAGTACTTC.

The rearrangement uses TRBV24-1 and TRBJ1-2; 8 positions agree with TRBD1. With V trimmed by 4 bases and J by 6 bases, 6 bases remained unmatched. This CDR3 is built from 14 residues. Germline CDR1 KGHDR, CDR2 SFDVKD. The CDR3 protein is CATSETGTGNGYTF. CDR3 DNA sequence: TGTGCCACCAGTGAGACCGGGACAGGAAATGGCTACACCTTC.

The V call is TRBV2, the J call TRBJ2-5, with D perhaps assigned TRBD1 or TRBD2 (5 bases each). CDR3 length: 13 amino acids. V gave up 5 bases and J gave up 4 bases, with 11 bases separating them. Germline CDR1 is SNHLY and CDR2 is FYNNEI. CDR3 DNA sequence: TGTGCCAGCAGTTGGGGGAGTGGAGAGACCCAGTACTTC. Its protein product is CASSWGSGETQYF.

The chain joins TRBV7-3 to TRBJ2-3, with 13 bases fitting TRBD2. The trim removed 5 bases at V and 2 bases at J, leaving 4 bases unmatched. The CDR3 is 16 residues long. Germline V CDR1 and CDR2: SGHTA, FQGTGA. CDR3 loop: CASSKTSGGATDTQYF. The CDR3 bases are TGTGCCAGCAGCAAAACTAGCGGGGGGGCCACAGATACGCAGTATTTT.

This clonotype was found a few times. J is TRBJ2-1 and V is TRBV20-1; 9 bases align to TRBD1. Germline V CDR1 and CDR2: DFQATT, SNEGSKA (reference sequence). The length of the CDR3 is 15 residues. Losses at the gene ends were 0 bases for V and 9 bases for J; bases not matched to a gene: 9. CDR3 sequence: CSARDPRQGVGEQFF. CDR3 DNA sequence: TGCAGTGCTAGAGATCCGAGACAGGGGGTCGGTGAGCAGTTCTTC.

This clonotype was counted a few times. The chain couples TRBV6-2 or TRBV6-3 to TRBJ1-6, with 7 nucleotides matching TRBD1. Per germline, CDR1 MNHEY and CDR2 SVGEGT. The CDR3 runs 14 residues. J was trimmed by 7 bases and V by 5 bases; bases with no gene match: 5. CDR3 coding DNA: TGTGCCAGCAGTACCGGGACAGAGAATTCACCCCTCCACTTT. Translating gives CASSTGTENSPLHF.

V usage is TRBV28 and J usage is TRBJ1-1, with D unclear. Trimming removed 1 base at V and 4 bases at J, with 7 bases between. This CDR3 comprises 13 residues. Germline-derived CDR1 and CDR2 are MDHEN and SYDVKM. The CDR3 loop is CASSLSRITEAFF. The CDR3 nucleotides are TGTGCCAGCAGTTTATCGAGAATCACTGAAGCTTTCTTT.

This chain joins TRBV10-3 and TRBJ2-5; D is possibly TRBD1 (5 bases). V lost 4 bases, J lost 2 bases, and 11 bases lay in between. The V gene's germline CDR1 is ENHRY and CDR2 SYGVKD. The CDR3 extends over 14 amino acids. The chain's CDR3 is CAISAQGGQETQYF. Here the CDR3 DNA reads TGTGCCATCAGTGCTCAGGGCGGACAAGAGACCCAGTACTTC.

There are many counts of this clonotype. The rearrangement uses TRBV12-3 or TRBV12-4 and TRBJ2-1; no clear D. This CDR3 spans 15 amino acids. V gave up 5 bases and J gave up 0 bases, with 11 bases separating them. The CDR3 sequence: CASSIDTSSYNEQFF. In DNA, the CDR3 is TGTGCCAGCAGTATAGACACCAGCTCCTACAATGAGCAGTTCTTC.

This clonotype was recorded a few times. The chain's CDR3 is CASKVGPGTEAFF. In DNA, the CDR3 is TGTGCCAGTAAAGTAGGGCCGGGGACTGAAGCTTTCTTT. The J gene is TRBJ1-1, the V gene TRBV19; D not certain. From germline, CDR1 is LNHDA and CDR2 SQIVND (reference sequence). The ends were cut back, 7 bases at V and 5 bases at J, with 14 bases in the middle. The length of the CDR3 is 13 residues.

The chain has TRBV30 and TRBJ2-7; D unclear. This CDR3 spans 14 amino acids. CDR1 and CDR2 from the germline V gene are GTSNPN and SVGIG (reference sequence). Trimming shortened V by 5 bases and J by 6 bases, and 20 bases separated the two germline ends. CDR3 in amino acids: CAWQPGRAVGEQYF. The DNA of the CDR3 is TGTGCCTGGCAACCCGGACGGGCTGTGGGCGAGCAGTACTTC.

The V gene is TRBV7-2, the J gene TRBJ2-5; TRBD1 agrees at 7 bases. V trimming: 3 bases; J trimming: 3 bases; junction bases outside the gene matches: 4. CDR3 size: 14 residues. In germline, CDR1 is SGHTA, CDR2 FQGNSA. CDR3 bases: TGTGCCAGCAGCTTCCAAGGGACAGAAGAGACCCAGTACTTC. It codes for CASSFQGTEETQYF.

This clonotype was observed a few times. This chain uses TRBV7-2 with TRBJ1-5; D remains unclear. This CDR3 contains 15 residues. The V gene's germline CDR1 is SGHTA and CDR2 FQGNSA. Trimming took 5 bases from V and 2 from J, leaving 13 bases between them. DNA for the CDR3: TGTGCCAGCAGCCGGTCGGGTGTGGGCAATCAGCCCCAGCATTTT. This gives the protein CASSRSGVGNQPQHF.

This clonotype was counted at least ten times. The chain uses TRBV6-6 and TRBJ1-4; 9 bases map to TRBD1. CDR1 and CDR2 from the germline V gene are MNHNY and SVGAGI (reference sequence). With 5 bases clipped from V and 10 bases from J, the junction kept 8 bases outside the gene matches. The CDR3 sequence is 14 residues long. CDR3 in DNA: TGTGCCAGCAGTCACCGGGACAGGGTCGTAAAACTGTTTTTT. The encoded protein is CASSHRDRVVKLFF.

This clonotype has ten or more counts. This sequence joins TRBV4-1 and TRBJ2-3; the D gene could be TRBD1 or TRBD2 (5 bases each). V lost 3 bases and J 5 bases, leaving 15 bases between the germline ends. In germline, CDR1 is MGHRA, CDR2 YSYEKL. This CDR3 is built from 15 residues. CDR3 residues: CASSHGTPLEDTQYF. The CDR3 coding sequence is TGCGCCAGCAGCCACGGGACGCCTTTGGAAGATACGCAGTATTTT.

The V call is TRBV24-1, the J call TRBJ2-2, with a possible D match to TRBD1 (5 bases). V was trimmed by 5 bases and J by 5 bases, leaving 5 bases between them. Per germline, CDR1 KGHDR and CDR2 SFDVKD. The CDR3 is made up of 12 amino acids. The CDR3 nucleotides are TGTGCCACCAGTGCAGGGACCGGGGAGCTGTTTTTT. Protein sequence: CATSAGTGELFF.

This clonotype was observed a few times. This chain joins TRBV18 and TRBJ2-7; 7 positions match TRBD1. The germline V gene encodes CDR1 KGHSH and CDR2 LQKENI. V lost 7 bases and J lost 3; bases outside the gene matches: 6. This CDR3 comprises 13 residues. CDR3: CASFEAGGYEQYF. In DNA form, the CDR3 reads TGTGCCAGCTTCGAGGCAGGGGGCTACGAGCAGTACTTC.

V usage is TRBV7-2 and J usage is TRBJ2-4; 11 nucleotides match TRBD2. Trimming took 3 bases from V and 5 from J; bases not matched to a gene: 3. Per the germline V gene, CDR1 is SGHTA and CDR2 is FQGNSA. The CDR3 contains 15 residues. The CDR3 DNA reads as TGTGCCAGCAGCTTCGTTAGCGGGGGGGAAAACATTCAGTACTTC. Protein sequence: CASSFVSGGENIQYF.

This clonotype was counted a few times. This chain connects TRBV6-5 to TRBJ1-3; D is unclear. V was cut by 6 bases and J by 4 bases, with 10 bases left in between. This CDR3 is 13 amino acids long. Germline assignment: CDR1 MNHEY and CDR2 SVGAGI. The CDR3 reads CASSHLGGNTIYF. The CDR3 bases are TGTGCCAGCAGCCACCTGGGGGGAAACACCATATATTTT.

This clonotype was seen a handful of times. At one of its ends the junction is not consistent with the germline gene, which may arise from a read error. The J gene is TRBJ1-4, the V gene TRBV5-8; D may be TRBD1 (5 bases). Germline CDR1 and CDR2: SGHTS and YDEGEE. CDR3 length: 16 residues. The CDR3 nucleotides are TGTGCCAGCAGTTTGGGGGACTCCGCAACTAATGAAAAACTGTTTTTT. Translation gives CASSLGDSATNEKLFF.

The genes are TRBV7-2 and TRBJ2-6; tentative D call: TRBD2 (5 bases). The ends were cut back, 5 bases at V and 0 bases at J, with 23 bases in the middle. The CDR3 has 20 residues. Germline V gene sequence: CDR1 SGHTA, CDR2 FQGNSA. CDR3 coding DNA: TGTGCCAGCAGCCGCTTGTTACGGGCCGGAGGAAGCTCTGGGGCCAACGTCCTGACTTTC. Residues: CASSRLLRAGGSSGANVLTF.

This chain connects TRBV24-1 to TRBJ2-3, with D possibly being TRBD1 or TRBD2 (5 bases each). This CDR3 has 15 residues. Trimming stripped 4 bases from V and 2 bases from J, with 12 bases between. Germline CDR1 is KGHDR and CDR2 is SFDVKD. The CDR3 spells CATSDRRGPTDTQYF. The CDR3 nucleotides read TGTGCCACCAGTGACCGCCGGGGCCCCACAGATACGCAGTATTTT.

This clonotype showed up just a few times. V is TRBV4-1 and J is TRBJ1-4, with TRBD1 as a possible D gene (5 bases). This CDR3 spans 16 amino acids. V was shortened by 1 base and J by 4 bases, with 13 bases between the two germline ends. CDR1 MGHRA and CDR2 YSYEKL come from the germline V gene. The CDR3 coding sequence is TGCGCCAGCAGCCAAGCCCAGGGACTGGATAATGAAAAACTGTTTTTT. Protein sequence: CASSQAQGLDNEKLFF.